The 17 T cell receptor beta chains presented below share a single source sample, sequenced in a study of shared clonotypes between healthy human individuals. Data came from immunoSEQ multiplex PCR; TCRdb stores just in-frame clones and leaves some out. The repertoire holds around 2.5 million clones, with over 85% as singletons. The sample taken for sequencing was naive CD4+ T cells from PBMCs. Subset defined: CD45RA+ positively selected. The receptors were sampled from a man aged 18 to 29 in good health. Some clones in this sample may be carry-over from other donors' samples.

A remark on this clone: The sample holds other DNA sequences that translate to the same CDR3. The chain carries TRBV6-5 and TRBJ2-7; a possible D gene is TRBD2 (6 bases). CDR3 length: 15 residues. Germline CDR1 is MNHEY and CDR2 is SVGAGI. Trimming stripped 0 bases from V and 0 bases from J, with 9 bases between. CDR3 loop: CASSYSSGSSYEQYF. CDR3 nucleotides: TGTGCCAGCAGTTACTCGTCCGGGAGCTCCTACGAGCAGTACTTC.

This rearrangement joins TRBV9 to TRBJ2-5; D not resolved. Per the germline V gene, CDR1 is SGDLS and CDR2 is YYNGEE. The CDR3 is 14 amino acids. Deletions cut 4 bases from V and 1 base from J, with 11 bases between. CDR3 region: CASSPPDFQETQYF. CDR3 bases: TGTGCCAGCAGCCCCCCCGACTTCCAAGAGACCCAGTACTTC.

On this clone itself: At the DNA level, this CDR3 is encoded by other sequences in the same sample as well. The chain couples TRBV28 to TRBJ2-1; D ambiguous. This CDR3 has 15 residues. The germline V gene encodes CDR1 MDHEN and CDR2 SYDVKM. The V gene lost 2 bases and the J gene lost 0 bases, with 8 bases spanning the gap. Written as DNA, the CDR3 is TGTGCCAGCAGTTTAATCCCTTCCTCCTACAATGAGCAGTTCTTC. Translated: CASSLIPSSYNEQFF.

As to this clone: The sample carries other DNA sequences with the same CDR3. The rearrangement joins TRBV5-1 to TRBJ2-5; tentative D call: TRBD1 (6 bases). Germline assignment: CDR1 SGHRS and CDR2 YFSETQ. Between the trimmed V and J ends, which lost 0 bases and 2 bases, there was a span of 8 bases. The CDR3 runs to 14 residues. Here the CDR3 reads CASSLETGQETQYF. The CDR3 DNA sequence: TGCGCCAGCAGCTTGGAAACAGGGCAAGAGACCCAGTACTTC.

This clone was counted once. The rearrangement joins TRBV5-1 to TRBJ2-2; 8 nucleotides line up with TRBD2. In germline, CDR1 is SGHRS, CDR2 YFSETQ. CDR3 size: 16 residues. Trimming removed 5 bases from V and 4 bases from J; junction bases left unmatched: 10. The CDR3 nucleotides read TGCGCCAGCAGATCGGGACTAGAGGTTGTCACCGGGGAGCTGTTTTTT. Protein product: CASRSGLEVVTGELFF.

The gene calls are TRBV5-4 and TRBJ2-2, with 9 bases identical to TRBD2. V was pared by 0 bases and J by 1 base, with 1 base of the junction left unmatched. The CDR3 extends over 16 amino acids. Per the germline V gene, CDR1 is SGHNT and CDR2 is YYREEE (reference sequence). CDR3: CASSLGREGNTGELFF. CDR3 sequence (DNA): TGTGCCAGCAGCTTGGGGCGGGAGGGGAACACCGGGGAGCTGTTTTTT. The variable domain in full, with the rest retrieved from reference TRBV5-4 and TRBJ2-2, is ETGVTQSPTHLIKTRGQQVTLRCSSQSGHNTVSWYQQALGQGPQFIFQYYREEENGRGNFPPRFSGLQFPNYSSELNVNALELDDSALYLCASSLGREGNTGELFFGEGSRLTVL.

This clone was seen once. The chain carries TRBV27 and TRBJ2-5; D gene uncertain. The germline gives CDR1 MNHEY, CDR2 SMNVEV (reference sequence). Trimming took off 6 bases at V and 1 base at J, with 15 bases between the two ends. The length of the CDR3 is 15 residues. CDR3 sequence: CASSKYPVTQETQYF. DNA for the CDR3: TGTGCCAGCAGCAAATACCCAGTGACCCAAGAGACCCAGTACTTC.

The rearrangement links TRBV7-2 to TRBJ2-2; no reliable D call. The germline gives CDR1 SGHTA, CDR2 FQGNSA. This CDR3 has 16 amino acids. V shed 3 bases and J shed 5 bases, with 16 bases lying between them. In nucleotides, the CDR3 is TGTGCCAGCAGCTTTGAAGCAGGAAGGTGGACCGGGGAGCTGTTTTTT. Translation: CASSFEAGRWTGELFF.

As for this clone: Other DNA variants within this sample encode the same CDR3. The chain couples TRBV6-5 to TRBJ1-2, with D perhaps matching TRBD1 (6 bases). This CDR3 has 12 amino acids. V was pared by 6 bases and J by 8 bases, with 13 bases between. Germline V lookup: CDR1 MNHEY, CDR2 SVGAGI. Here the CDR3 reads CASSGRGGGYTF. CDR3 in DNA: TGTGCCAGCAGCGGGAGGGGGGGAGGCTACACCTTC.

The chain uses TRBV4-2 and TRBJ2-3; the match to TRBD2 covers 11 bases. CDR1 LGHNA and CDR2 YNFKEQ come from the germline V gene. J gave up 0 bases and V 1 base, and 3 bases lay outside the gene matches. This CDR3 region has 17 residues. DNA for the CDR3: TGTGCCAGCAGCCAAGCGGGACTAGCGGTTAGCACAGATACGCAGTATTTT. This codes for CASSQAGLAVSTDTQYF.

Of note for this clone: Other nucleotide sequences from this sample produce the same CDR3. The J gene is TRBJ2-1, the V gene TRBV28; 8 bases fit TRBD1. The CDR3 is 14 residues long. Germline V gene data show CDR1 as MDHEN and CDR2 as SYDVKM. Trimming at V came to 8 bases and at J to 4 bases, leaving 7 bases not matched to a gene. Here the CDR3 reads CASGGTGGYNEQFF. The DNA of the CDR3 is TGTGCCAGCGGCGGAACAGGGGGGTACAATGAGCAGTTCTTC.

Notes on this clone: This CDR3 is also generated by other DNA sequences in the sample. The gene calls are TRBV6-6 and TRBJ2-1; 12 nucleotides match TRBD2. V dropped 6 bases and J dropped 4; count of bases not matched to a gene: 4. Looked up from germline, CDR1 is MNHNY and CDR2 is SVGAGI (reference sequence). The CDR3 has 15 amino acids. CDR3 loop: CASSSLAGGYNEQFF. As DNA, the CDR3 is TGTGCCAGCAGCAGTCTAGCGGGAGGGTACAATGAGCAGTTCTTC.

The rearrangement uses TRBV4-2 and TRBJ1-2, with D possibly being TRBD1 (5 bases). Germline V gene lookup returns CDR1 LGHNA and CDR2 YNFKEQ. This CDR3 spans 18 amino acids. The V end lost 0 bases, the J end lost 0 bases, and 17 bases lay between the germline ends. The CDR3 DNA reads as TGTGCCAGCAGCCAAGATCTTCTAGGGGCCCTCCCTAACTATGGCTACACCTTC. Protein sequence: CASSQDLLGALPNYGYTF.

This chain connects TRBV10-2 to TRBJ2-3, with D unclear. CDR3 size: 17 residues. Trimming removed 0 bases at V and 10 bases at J, with 23 bases between. Germline V lookup: CDR1 WSHSY, CDR2 SAAADI. The chain's CDR3 is CASSESAFGPPHRAQYF. The CDR3 DNA is TGCGCCAGCAGTGAGTCGGCCTTCGGACCCCCCCATCGAGCGCAGTATTTT.

This chain's CDR3 is CASSRGLAANNEQFF. The CDR3 nucleotides read TGTGCCAGCAGCCGGGGACTAGCGGCGAACAATGAGCAGTTCTTC. This chain uses TRBV14 with TRBJ2-1, with 11 bases fitting TRBD2. The trim removed 4 bases at V and 5 bases at J, leaving 4 bases unmatched. The germline V gene encodes CDR1 SGHDN and CDR2 FVKESK. The CDR3 has 15 residues.

The rearrangement links TRBV5-6 to TRBJ1-5, with 9 nucleotides matching TRBD1. With V trimmed by 4 bases and J by 5 bases, 10 bases remained unmatched. The CDR3 sequence is 16 residues long. Germline assignment: CDR1 SGHDT and CDR2 YYEEEE. CDR3 sequence reads: CASSAAGTGRDQPQHF. The CDR3 region has the DNA TGTGCCAGCAGCGCAGCCGGGACAGGGCGAGATCAGCCCCAGCATTTT.

A note on this clone: Other DNA sequences in the same sample also yield this CDR3. The V call is TRBV5-1, the J call TRBJ2-3; the match to TRBD2 covers 8 bases. Per germline, CDR1 SGHRS and CDR2 YFSETQ. The V segment lost 0 bases and the J segment 1 base; nucleotides outside the gene matches: 4. The CDR3 sequence is 16 residues long. The CDR3, as DNA: TGCGCCAGCAGCTTGGCGCCGGGAGGGGGCACAGATACGCAGTATTTT. Its protein product is CASSLAPGGGTDTQYF.